The present TCR beta chain was sequenced within a study of CD8+CD57+ T cells in acquired aplastic anemia. Study overall: Each DNA sample taken from sorted CD4+ and CD8+ cells came to about 3 ug on average. Findings and caveats of the study: Patients did not significantly differ from controls in CD8+ Simpson's diversity.

Patients who underwent sequencing had shown CD8+CD57+ cell expansion by flow cytometry. This clonotype showed up many times. Antigen: not known. It was genomic DNA that served as the template for profiling TCR beta VDJ and CDR3. MiXCR, applied by TCRdb to the reads, yields one record per CDR3 protein. Counted here are 250,000 or so distinct CDR3 sequences, 40% to 50% occurring once; the ten biggest clones make up 6.5% to 8%. Germline V lookup: CDR1 MNHNS, CDR2 SASEGT. The CDR3 covers 13 residues. V trimming: 4 bases; J trimming: 5 bases; junction bases outside the gene matches: 4. The receptor comes from a human donor with aplastic anemia. The sequenced material came from sorted CD4+, CD8+, or CD8+CD57+ T cells (not recorded which) from PBMCs. This chain joins TRBV6-1 and TRBJ2-7; 8 bases agree with TRBD2. In DNA form, the CDR3 reads TGTGCCAGCAGTGCGGGGGGGGGAGACGAGCAGTACTTC. This encodes CASSAGGGDEQYF.